One sample yielded the 7 T cell receptor beta chains listed below, sequenced in a study of vaccination and CD4 T cells after COVID-19. Sequencing of the DNA from cultured CD4+ T cells was carried out with the Oncomine TCR Beta short-read assay. TCRdb fed the PCR reads into MiXCR, producing one record per CDR3 protein. The data hold approximately 24,000 distinct CDR3 sequences, with roughly 40% observed a single time. Time point of the sample: late sampling 161 to 241 days after vaccination in a few convalescent patients. Treatment meaning: roughly ten-day PBMC culture with coronavirus spike peptide pools or control peptides (ViraFEST assay). For these TCRs, the target antigens are not known. This sample comprised CD4+ T cells from blood, cultured in vitro, obtained about 7 months after SARS-CoV-2 vaccination. The receptors originated from a human donor who had recovered from COVID-19.

The chain carries TRBV7-9 and TRBJ2-3, with 7 bases aligning to TRBD1. After removal of 0 bases from V and 3 bases from J, the junction contained 0 bases not matched to a gene. The CDR3 is made up of 14 amino acids. Germline CDR1 is SEHNR and CDR2 is FQNEAQ (reference sequence). This CDR3 reads CASSLARGTDTQYF. The CDR3 nucleotides are TGTGCCAGCAGCTTAGCCAGGGGGACAGATACGCAGTATTTT.

This chain connects TRBV24-1 to TRBJ2-2, with D perhaps TRBD1 (6 bases). The germline V gene has CDR1 KGHDR and CDR2 SFDVKD. The V and J ends lost 2 bases and 3 bases respectively, with 6 bases between them. The CDR3 runs to 14 residues. CDR3 bases: TGTGCCACCAGTGATTACAGGGACACCGGGGAGCTGTTTTTT. Protein sequence: CATSDYRDTGELFF.

This clonotype turned up a few times. This chain links TRBV20-1 with TRBJ2-1, with 7 positions matching TRBD2. J was trimmed by 4 bases and V by 3 bases; bases with no gene match: 6. Per germline, CDR1 DFQATT and CDR2 SNEGSKA (reference sequence). CDR3 length: 14 residues. The CDR3 DNA reads as TGCAGTGCTAGTGGGGAGGGCGCGTACAATGAGCAGTTCTTC. Translated: CSASGEGAYNEQFF.

The V call is TRBV6-2 or TRBV6-3, the J call TRBJ1-2; D perhaps matches TRBD1 (6 bases). Between the trimmed V and J ends, which lost 6 bases and 6 bases, there was a span of 20 bases. Germline loops: CDR1 MNHEY, CDR2 SVGEGT. The CDR3 sequence is 15 residues long. CDR3 bases: TGTGCCAGCAGCCGCCGGTTGGGGGCGGATGATGGCTACACCTTC. Translating it yields CASSRRLGADDGYTF.

The chain combines TRBV7-2 with TRBJ1-1; D is unclear. There are 14 residues in the CDR3. The germline V and J ends were trimmed by 3 bases and 0 bases, with 8 bases remaining between them. CDR1 SGHTA and CDR2 FQGNSA come from the germline V gene. CDR3 sequence reads: CASSFSDLNTEAFF. DNA for the CDR3: TGTGCCAGCAGCTTCTCAGATTTGAACACTGAAGCTTTCTTT.

This clonotype was seen a few times. V usage is TRBV6-4 and J usage is TRBJ1-1; no clear D. V lost 2 bases to trimming and J lost 11 bases, with 12 bases between them. Germline V gene data show CDR1 as MRHNA and CDR2 as SNTAGT. This CDR3 has 12 residues. DNA for the CDR3: TGTGCCAGCAGTGACGTGGGCGGGAAGGCTTTCTTT. It is translated as CASSDVGGKAFF.

The J gene is TRBJ2-3, the V gene TRBV20-1, with D perhaps matching TRBD1 (6 bases). The CDR3 is 15 amino acids. Germline CDR1 DFQATT, CDR2 SNEGSKA (reference sequence). The V end was cut by 1 base, the J end by 3 bases, with 14 bases between. DNA of the CDR3: TGCAGTGCTAGAGGGCAGGGGTCGAAGACAGATACGCAGTATTTT. Protein product: CSARGQGSKTDTQYF.